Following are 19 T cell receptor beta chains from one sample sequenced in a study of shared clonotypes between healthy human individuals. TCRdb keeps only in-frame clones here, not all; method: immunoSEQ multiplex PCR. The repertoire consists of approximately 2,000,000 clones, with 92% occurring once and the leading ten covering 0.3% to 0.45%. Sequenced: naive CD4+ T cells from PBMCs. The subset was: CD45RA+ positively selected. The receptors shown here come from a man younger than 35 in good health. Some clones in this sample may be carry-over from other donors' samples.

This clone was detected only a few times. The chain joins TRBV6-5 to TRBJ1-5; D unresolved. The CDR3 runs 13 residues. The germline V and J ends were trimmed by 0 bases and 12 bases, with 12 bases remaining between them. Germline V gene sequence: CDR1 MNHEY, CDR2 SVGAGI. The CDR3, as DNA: TGTGCCAGCAGTTACTCGACGACCGGCGGCCAGCATTTT. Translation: CASSYSTTGGQHF.

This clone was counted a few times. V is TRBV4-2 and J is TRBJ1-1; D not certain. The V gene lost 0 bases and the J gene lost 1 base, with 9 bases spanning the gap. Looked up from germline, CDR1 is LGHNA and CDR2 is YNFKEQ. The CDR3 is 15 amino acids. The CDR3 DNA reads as TGTGCCAGCAGCCAAGAGCCGAGCAGGAACACTGAAGCTTTCTTT. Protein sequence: CASSQEPSRNTEAFF.

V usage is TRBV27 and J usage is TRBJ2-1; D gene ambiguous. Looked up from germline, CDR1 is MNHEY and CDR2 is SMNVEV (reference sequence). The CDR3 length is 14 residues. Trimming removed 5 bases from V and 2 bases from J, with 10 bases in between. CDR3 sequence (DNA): TGTGCCAGCAGTATTGGACCCACCTACAATGAGCAGTTCTTC. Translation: CASSIGPTYNEQFF.

The CDR3 DNA sequence: TGCGCCAGCAGCTTTTTACAGGGCTCCTACAATGAGCAGTTCTTC. Translating gives CASSFLQGSYNEQFF. The chain is built from TRBV5-1 and TRBJ2-1; possible D gene TRBD1, 6 bases. The germline gives CDR1 SGHRS, CDR2 YFSETQ. The CDR3 runs to 15 residues. Trimming shortened V by 2 bases and J by 0 bases, and 9 bases separated the two germline ends.

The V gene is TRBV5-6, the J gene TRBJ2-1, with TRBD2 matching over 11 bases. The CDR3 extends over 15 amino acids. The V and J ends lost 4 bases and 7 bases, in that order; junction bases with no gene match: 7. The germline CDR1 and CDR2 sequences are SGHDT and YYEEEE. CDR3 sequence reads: CASSPGTSGENEQFF. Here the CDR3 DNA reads TGTGCCAGCAGCCCTGGGACTAGCGGCGAGAATGAGCAGTTCTTC.

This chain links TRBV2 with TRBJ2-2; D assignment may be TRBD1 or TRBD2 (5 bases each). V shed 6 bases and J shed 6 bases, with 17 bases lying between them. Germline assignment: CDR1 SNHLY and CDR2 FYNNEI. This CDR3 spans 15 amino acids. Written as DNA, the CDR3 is TGTGCCAGCAGGGGGGAAATAAGCGTGTCCGGGGAGCTGTTTTTT. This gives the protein CASRGEISVSGELFF.

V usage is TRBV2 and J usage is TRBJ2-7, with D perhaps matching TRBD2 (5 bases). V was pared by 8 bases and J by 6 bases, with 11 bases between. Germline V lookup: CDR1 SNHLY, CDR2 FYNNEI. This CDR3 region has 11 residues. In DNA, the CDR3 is TGTGCCAGCTTATGGAGGACCGAGCAGTACTTC. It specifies CASLWRTEQYF. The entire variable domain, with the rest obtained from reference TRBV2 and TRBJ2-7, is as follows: EPEVTQTPSHQVTQMGQEVILRCVPISNHLYFYWYRQILGQKVEFLVSFYNNEISEKSEIFDDQFSVERPDGSNFTLKIRSTKLEDSAMYFCASLWRTEQYFGPGTRLTVT.

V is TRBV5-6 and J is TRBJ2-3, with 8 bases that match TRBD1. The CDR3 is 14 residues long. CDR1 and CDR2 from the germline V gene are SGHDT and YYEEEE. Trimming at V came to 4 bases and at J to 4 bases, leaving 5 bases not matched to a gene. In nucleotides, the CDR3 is TGTGCCAGCAGCGGACAGGGAGAGGCAGATACGCAGTATTTT. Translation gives CASSGQGEADTQYF.

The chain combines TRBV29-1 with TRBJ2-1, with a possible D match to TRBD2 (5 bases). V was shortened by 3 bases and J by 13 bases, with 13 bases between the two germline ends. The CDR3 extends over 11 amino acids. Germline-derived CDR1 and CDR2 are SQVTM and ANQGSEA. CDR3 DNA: TGCAGCGTTGAGGGGTTGGGGAGACAGTTCTTC. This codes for CSVEGLGRQFF.

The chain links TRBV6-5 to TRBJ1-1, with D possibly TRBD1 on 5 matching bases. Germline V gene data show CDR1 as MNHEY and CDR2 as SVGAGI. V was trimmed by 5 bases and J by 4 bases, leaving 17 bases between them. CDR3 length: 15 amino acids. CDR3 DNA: TGTGCCAGCAGTGGTTCTCTCAGGGAGGGCACTGAAGCTTTCTTT. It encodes CASSGSLREGTEAFF.

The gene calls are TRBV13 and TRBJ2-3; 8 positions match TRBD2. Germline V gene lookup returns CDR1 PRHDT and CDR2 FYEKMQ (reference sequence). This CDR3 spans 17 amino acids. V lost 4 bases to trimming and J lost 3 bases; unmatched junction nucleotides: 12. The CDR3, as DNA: TGTGCCAGCAGCTCTCCAACGGGGGGGAGTGCGACAGATACGCAGTATTTT. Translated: CASSSPTGGSATDTQYF. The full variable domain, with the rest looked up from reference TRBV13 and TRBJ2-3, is AAGVIQSPRHLIKEKRETATLKCYPIPRHDTVYWYQQGPGQDPQFLISFYEKMQSDKGSIPDRFSAQQFSDYHSELNMSSLELGDSALYFCASSSPTGGSATDTQYFGPGTRLTVL.

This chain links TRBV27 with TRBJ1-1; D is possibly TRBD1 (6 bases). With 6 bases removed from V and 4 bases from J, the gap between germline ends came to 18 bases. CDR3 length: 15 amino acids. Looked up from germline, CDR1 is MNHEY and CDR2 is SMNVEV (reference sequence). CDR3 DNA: TGTGCCAGCAGCCCACTGACAGGTGGCAGCACTGAAGCTTTCTTT. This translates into CASSPLTGGSTEAFF.

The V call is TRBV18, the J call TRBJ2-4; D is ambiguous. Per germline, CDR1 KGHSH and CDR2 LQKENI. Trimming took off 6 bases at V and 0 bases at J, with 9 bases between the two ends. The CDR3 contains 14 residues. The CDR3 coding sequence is TGTGCCAGCTCCGAGGAACTAGCCAAAAACATTCAGTACTTC. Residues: CASSEELAKNIQYF.

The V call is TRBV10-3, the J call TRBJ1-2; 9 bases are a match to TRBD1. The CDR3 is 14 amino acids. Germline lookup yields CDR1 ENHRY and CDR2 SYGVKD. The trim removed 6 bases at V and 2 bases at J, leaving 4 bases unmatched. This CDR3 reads CAISGGTGNYGYTF. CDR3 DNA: TGTGCCATCAGCGGGGGGACAGGGAACTATGGCTACACCTTC.

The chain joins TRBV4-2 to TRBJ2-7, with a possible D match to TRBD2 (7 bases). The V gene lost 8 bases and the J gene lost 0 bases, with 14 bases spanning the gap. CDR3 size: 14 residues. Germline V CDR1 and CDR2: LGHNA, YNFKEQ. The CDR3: CASEGGAGSYEQYF. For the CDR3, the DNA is TGTGCCAGCGAGGGGGGGGCGGGCTCCTACGAGCAGTACTTC.

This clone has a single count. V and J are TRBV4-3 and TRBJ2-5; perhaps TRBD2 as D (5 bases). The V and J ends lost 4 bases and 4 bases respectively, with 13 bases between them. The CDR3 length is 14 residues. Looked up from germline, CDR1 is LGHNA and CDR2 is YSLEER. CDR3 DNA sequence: TGCGCCAGCAGCCCCCTCGGAGGAAGAGAGACCCAGTACTTC. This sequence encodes CASSPLGGRETQYF.

The CDR3 region is CASSWGRDSGNTIYF. For the CDR3, the DNA is TGCGCCAGCAGCTGGGGACGGGACTCTGGAAACACCATATATTTT. V is TRBV5-1 and J is TRBJ1-3; a possible D gene is TRBD1 (5 bases). V was clipped by 3 bases and J by 0 bases, with 10 bases between them. CDR3 length: 15 amino acids. Germline CDR1 is SGHRS and CDR2 is YFSETQ.

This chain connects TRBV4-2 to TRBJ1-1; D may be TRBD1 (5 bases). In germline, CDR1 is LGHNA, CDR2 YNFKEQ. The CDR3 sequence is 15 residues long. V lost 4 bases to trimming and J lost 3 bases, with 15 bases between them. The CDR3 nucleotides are TGTGCCAGCAGCCCCCCAAAGCGGGGGGACACTGAAGCTTTCTTT. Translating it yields CASSPPKRGDTEAFF.

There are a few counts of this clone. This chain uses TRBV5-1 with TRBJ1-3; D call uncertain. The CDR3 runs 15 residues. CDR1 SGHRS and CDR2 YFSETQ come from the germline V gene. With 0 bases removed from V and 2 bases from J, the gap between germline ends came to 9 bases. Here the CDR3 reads CASSLVAHTGNTIYF. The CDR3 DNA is TGCGCCAGCAGCTTGGTGGCACACACTGGAAACACCATATATTTT.